This TCR beta chain was identified in a study of shared clonotypes between healthy human individuals. Across the whole study: The donors, two women and three men, were aged 18 to 49.

Germline V gives CDR1 SGHRS, CDR2 YFSETQ. The CDR3 is 15 amino acids. Trimming at V came to 2 bases and at J to 1 base, leaving 3 bases not matched to a gene. The protocol was immunoSEQ multiplex PCR, while the TCRdb copy is restricted to in-frame clones and leaves out a portion. Here the sample spans around 690,000 clones, 90% being singletons. The sample comprised memory CD8+ T cells from PBMCs. Described subset: CD45RO+ cells pooled with CCR7-negative TemRA cells. V and J are TRBV5-1 and TRBJ2-3; 8 positions agree with TRBD2. The receptor's source is a man younger than 35 in good health. Some clones in this sample may be carry-over from other donors' samples. CDR3 nucleotides: TGCGCCAGCAGCTTATGGCGGGAGGGCACAGATACGCAGTATTTT. This codes for CASSLWREGTDTQYF.